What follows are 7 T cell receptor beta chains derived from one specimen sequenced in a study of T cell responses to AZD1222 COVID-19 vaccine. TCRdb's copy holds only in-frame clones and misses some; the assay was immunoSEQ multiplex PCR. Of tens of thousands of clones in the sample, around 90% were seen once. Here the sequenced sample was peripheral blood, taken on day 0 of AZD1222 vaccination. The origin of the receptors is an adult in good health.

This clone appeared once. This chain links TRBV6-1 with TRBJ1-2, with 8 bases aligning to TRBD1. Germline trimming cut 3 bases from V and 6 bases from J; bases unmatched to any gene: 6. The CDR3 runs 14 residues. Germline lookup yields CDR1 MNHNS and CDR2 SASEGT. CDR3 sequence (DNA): TGTGCCAGCAGTGAGCAGAGACAGGGGAATGGCTACACCTTC. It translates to CASSEQRQGNGYTF.

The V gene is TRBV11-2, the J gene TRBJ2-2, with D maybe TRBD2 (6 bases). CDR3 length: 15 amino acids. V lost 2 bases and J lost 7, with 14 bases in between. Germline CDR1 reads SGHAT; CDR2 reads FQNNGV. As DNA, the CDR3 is TGTGCCAGCAGCTTATCCGGAGGGATGGGCGGGGAGCTGTTTTTT. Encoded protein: CASSLSGGMGGELFF.

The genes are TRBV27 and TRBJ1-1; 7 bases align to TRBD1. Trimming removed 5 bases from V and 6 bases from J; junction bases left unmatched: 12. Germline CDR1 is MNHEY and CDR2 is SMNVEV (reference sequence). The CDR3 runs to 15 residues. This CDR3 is CASSRSGQVGAEAFF. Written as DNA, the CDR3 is TGTGCCAGCAGTAGATCAGGACAGGTGGGAGCTGAAGCTTTCTTT.

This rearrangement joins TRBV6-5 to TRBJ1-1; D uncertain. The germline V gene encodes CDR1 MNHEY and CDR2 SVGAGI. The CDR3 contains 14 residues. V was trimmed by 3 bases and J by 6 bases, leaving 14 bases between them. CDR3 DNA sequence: TGTGCCAGCAGTTATCGGGAGGGTTCGGCTGAAGCTTTCTTT. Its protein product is CASSYREGSAEAFF.

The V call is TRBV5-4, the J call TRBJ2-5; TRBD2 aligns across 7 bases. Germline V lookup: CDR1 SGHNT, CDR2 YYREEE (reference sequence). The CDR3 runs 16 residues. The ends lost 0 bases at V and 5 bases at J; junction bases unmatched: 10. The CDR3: CASSLGGGRSAETQYF. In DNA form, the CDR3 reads TGTGCCAGCAGCTTGGGGGGAGGGCGGTCGGCGGAGACCCAGTACTTC.

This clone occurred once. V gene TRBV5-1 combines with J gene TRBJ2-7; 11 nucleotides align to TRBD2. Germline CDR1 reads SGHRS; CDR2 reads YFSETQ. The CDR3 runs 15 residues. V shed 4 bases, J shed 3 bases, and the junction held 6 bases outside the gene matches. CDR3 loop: CASSQASGRIYEQYF. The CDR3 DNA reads TGCGCCAGCAGCCAGGCTAGCGGGAGGATCTACGAGCAGTACTTC.

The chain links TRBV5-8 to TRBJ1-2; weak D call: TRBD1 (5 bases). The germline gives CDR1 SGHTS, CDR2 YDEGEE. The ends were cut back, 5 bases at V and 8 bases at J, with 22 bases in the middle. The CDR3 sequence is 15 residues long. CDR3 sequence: CASRSDRRIPGGYTF. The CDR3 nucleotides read TGTGCCAGCAGATCCGACAGACGAATCCCGGGGGGCTACACCTTC.